The sequence of this T cell receptor beta chain was determined in a study of blood T cells in healthy people across ages. The donors, all healthy, were Caucasians living in Russia, aged about 6 to 90. It was approximately 10 milliliters of peripheral blood that were drawn from each donor. The junction had 7 bases not matched to a gene; V was cut back by 7 bases and J by 3 bases. The CDR3 length is 13 residues. Germline CDR1 is SQVTM and CDR2 is ANQGSEA. General observations from the study: Compared with aged donors, long-lived donors showed fewer expanded clones, suggesting selection. Investigators treated diversity estimates from one million T cells as underestimates.

Next came a second PCR, run for about 6 to 12 cycles, which used a sample-barcoded 5' primer along with a J-beta primer mix. TCRdb recomputed calls from the 5' RACE reads with MiXCR, one row per CDR3 protein. The table lists 350,000 to 450,000 distinct CDR3 sequences, 45% to 65% of them singletons. This clonotype was counted between two and nine times. Its antigen remains unknown. The specimen was blood. This TCR derives from a man between 60 and 75 years old in good health. This rearrangement joins TRBV29-1 to TRBJ2-7; 9 bases fit TRBD1. In DNA, the CDR3 is TGCAGCGCCCTTCCGGGACAGGGCTACGAGCAGTACTTC. Translated: CSALPGQGYEQYF.